This TCR beta chain was retrieved from a study of beta chain features in type 1 diabetes. Study-level results: Compared with healthy donors, patients appeared to share more similar naive, central memory and regulatory TCRB repertoires.

CDR1 LNHDA and CDR2 SQIVND come from the germline V gene (reference sequence). Trimming removed 5 bases from V and 3 bases from J; junction bases left unmatched: 5. The CDR3 loop spans 14 amino acids. Based on CD45RO/CCR7/CD25/CD127/CD95/CD27, CD4+ regulatory, stem cell-like memory, naive and central memory cells were sorted. The authors obtained over 98% purity in all sorted populations. This clone was seen more than once but under ten times. Its antigen remains unidentified. Every bit of the isolated RNA underwent reverse transcription, so sequencing read expressed TCRB transcripts. Profiled with immunoSEQ multiplex PCR; TCRdb holds only in-frame clones, not every one. Here the sample spans about 19,000 clones, approximately 50% being singletons.

V is TRBV19 and J is TRBJ2-7; TRBD1 matches 9 bases. Input material: stem cell memory CD4+ T cells from blood. The sequence derives from a man between 18 and 35 years old in good health. The CDR3 loop is CASSRDRDYYEQYF. CDR3 bases: TGTGCCAGTAGTCGGGACAGGGACTACTACGAGCAGTACTTC. The complete variable domain, with remaining parts taken from reference TRBV19 and TRBJ2-7, reads DGGITQSPKYLFRKEGQNVTLSCEQNLNHDAMYWYRQDPGQGLRLIYYSQIVNDFQKGDIAEGYSVSREKKESFPLTVTSAQKNPTAFYLCASSRDRDYYEQYFGPGTRLTVT.